Listed here are 32 T cell receptor beta chains from one sample, sequenced in a study of blood T cell repertoires in COVID-19. Libraries were prepared by immunoSEQ multiplex PCR; TCRdb keeps only in-frame clonotypes and omits some of them. The profile shows 230,000 or so clones, about four fifths of them singletons. Sequenced material: peripheral blood. The origin of the receptors is a woman of 80 years or more with COVID-19, enrolled during active disease.

In DNA form, the CDR3 reads TGTGCCCTTCGGGCGACAGAGTTAGCTGAAGCTTTCTTT. Its protein is CALRATELAEAFF. This chain links TRBV10-3 with TRBJ1-1; possible D gene TRBD1, 5 bases. The germline gives CDR1 ENHRY, CDR2 SYGVKD. The CDR3 length is 13 residues. V was shortened by 11 bases and J by 6 bases, with 19 bases between the two germline ends.

The V and J genes are TRBV7-6 and TRBJ2-5, with D possibly matching TRBD2 (5 bases). With 2 bases removed from V and 2 bases from J, the gap between germline ends came to 12 bases. Looked up from germline, CDR1 is SGHVS and CDR2 is FNYEAQ. The CDR3 runs 15 residues. The CDR3 loop reads CASSLFSGNQETQYF. CDR3 in DNA: TGTGCCAGCAGCTTATTTTCCGGGAATCAAGAGACCCAGTACTTC.

The rearrangement joins TRBV4-1 to TRBJ2-2; TRBD2 aligns across 12 bases. CDR1 MGHRA and CDR2 YSYEKL come from the germline V gene. V lost 4 bases to trimming and J lost 0 bases; unmatched junction nucleotides: 6. This CDR3 is 18 amino acids long. CDR3 protein: CASSPRTSGTANTGELFF. The CDR3 nucleotides read TGCGCCAGCAGCCCCCGGACTAGCGGGACCGCGAACACCGGGGAGCTGTTTTTT.

CDR3 loop: CASGSGADTQYF. CDR3 bases: TGTGCCAGCGGTAGCGGGGCGGATACGCAGTATTTT. The J gene is TRBJ2-3, the V gene TRBV12-3 or TRBV12-4, with 8 bases lining up with TRBD2. This CDR3 spans 12 amino acids. V shed 8 bases, J shed 6 bases, and the junction held 4 bases outside the gene matches.

This clone has just a few counts. The chain employs TRBV7-9 and TRBJ1-1; the D gene is possibly TRBD1 (5 bases). This CDR3 has 16 residues. Trimming removed 4 bases from V and 6 bases from J, with 21 bases in between. Germline CDR1 reads SEHNR; CDR2 reads FQNEAQ (reference sequence). CDR3 in DNA: TGTGCCAGCAGCTATACCGCTCCGCAGGGACTAGCTGAAGCTTTCTTT. Translation: CASSYTAPQGLAEAFF.

The V gene is TRBV19, the J gene TRBJ1-2; 8 positions agree with TRBD1. Germline loops: CDR1 LNHDA, CDR2 SQIVND (reference sequence). The length of the CDR3 is 15 residues. V shed 4 bases, J shed 8 bases, and the junction held 12 bases outside the gene matches. The CDR3 DNA is TGTGCCAGTAGTACCCTCGCGGGACAGGAACGCGGCTACACCTTC. Translated, it gives CASSTLAGQERGYTF.

This clone has a single count. This rearrangement joins TRBV27 to TRBJ1-6, with 7 bases aligning to TRBD1. This CDR3 spans 16 amino acids. Germline V gene data show CDR1 as MNHEY and CDR2 as SMNVEV (reference sequence). Trimming cost V 3 bases and J 10 bases; bases outside gene matches: 12. CDR3 coding DNA: TGTGCCAGCAGTTTTTCCAAGGGGGCAGGGGTCTCACCCCTCCACTTT. It translates to CASSFSKGAGVSPLHF.

The J gene is TRBJ2-3, the V gene TRBV7-2; D unclear. The V and J ends lost 4 bases and 5 bases respectively, with 16 bases between them. CDR1 is SGHTA and CDR2 is FQGNSA in the germline V gene. CDR3 length equals 15 residues. The CDR3 loop is CASSSNPRVRDTQYF. CDR3 nucleotide sequence: TGTGCCAGCAGCTCCAATCCCCGAGTGAGAGATACGCAGTATTTT.

The chain is built from TRBV6-4 and TRBJ1-1; D gene uncertain. CDR1 is MRHNA and CDR2 is SNTAGT in the germline V gene. This CDR3 spans 15 amino acids. Trimming removed 4 bases at V and 0 bases at J, with 12 bases between. Written as DNA, the CDR3 is TGTGCCAGCAGTGTGGAGGGAGGTATGAACACTGAAGCTTTCTTT. Amino acid sequence: CASSVEGGMNTEAFF.

This clone was seen a few times. V is TRBV5-1 and J is TRBJ2-3; TRBD2 aligns across 7 bases. V dropped 2 bases and J dropped 4; count of bases not matched to a gene: 4. In germline, CDR1 is SGHRS, CDR2 YFSETQ. The CDR3 is made up of 14 amino acids. CDR3 in amino acids: CASSFASGSDTQYF. For the CDR3, the DNA is TGCGCCAGCAGCTTCGCTAGCGGCTCAGATACGCAGTATTTT.

The chain has TRBV5-1 and TRBJ2-5; 8 nucleotides agree with TRBD2. V dropped 4 bases and J dropped 2; count of bases not matched to a gene: 7. Germline CDR1 and CDR2: SGHRS and YFSETQ. This CDR3 contains 15 residues. Here the CDR3 DNA reads TGCGCCAGCAGCCCAGTTACTAGCGGACAAGAGACCCAGTACTTC. Its protein product is CASSPVTSGQETQYF.

The gene calls are TRBV7-6 and TRBJ2-7, with 13 bases fitting TRBD2. From germline, CDR1 is SGHVS and CDR2 FNYEAQ. CDR3 length equals 15 residues. J gave up 6 bases and V 7 bases, and 9 bases lay outside the gene matches. This CDR3 reads CASTKTSGRSGEQYF. The CDR3 coding sequence is TGTGCCAGCACCAAGACTAGCGGGAGGAGCGGCGAGCAGTACTTC.

This clone was counted between two and nine times. The J gene is TRBJ2-7, the V gene TRBV2, with TRBD2 identical over 11 bases. The ends lost 7 bases at V and 2 bases at J; junction bases unmatched: 4. CDR1 and CDR2 (germline): SNHLY, FYNNEI. CDR3 length equals 14 residues. The CDR3 reads CASNRLAGTYEQYF. The DNA for the CDR3 is TGTGCCAGCAACCGACTAGCGGGGACCTACGAGCAGTACTTC.

This clone was counted a few times. This chain links TRBV5-1 with TRBJ2-3; 10 positions match TRBD2. Germline CDR1 reads SGHRS; CDR2 reads YFSETQ. V dropped 2 bases and J dropped 6; count of bases not matched to a gene: 6. The CDR3 has 15 residues. CDR3 nucleotide sequence: TGCGCCAGCAGCTTCAATCTAGCGGGGGCCGATACGCAGTATTTT. Protein: CASSFNLAGADTQYF.

V gene TRBV19 combines with J gene TRBJ2-2; TRBD1 matches 10 bases. The CDR3 contains 15 residues. The V gene's germline CDR1 is LNHDA and CDR2 SQIVND (reference sequence). The J segment lost 7 bases and the V segment lost 4 bases, leaving 6 bases of the junction unmatched. CDR3 sequence: CASSTPRTGGGELFF. For the CDR3, the DNA is TGTGCCAGTAGTACTCCACGGACAGGGGGCGGGGAGCTGTTTTTT.

V usage is TRBV9 and J usage is TRBJ2-2; 10 nucleotides align to TRBD1. Germline CDR1 SGDLS, CDR2 YYNGEE. This CDR3 has 14 residues. V gave up 3 bases and J gave up 9 bases; unmatched junction bases: 5. The CDR3 DNA follows: TGTGCCAGCAGCGACCGGGACAGGGGTTGGGAGCTGTTTTTT. Encoded protein: CASSDRDRGWELFF.

This rearrangement joins TRBV18 to TRBJ2-5, with 11 bases identical to TRBD2. Germline V lookup: CDR1 KGHSH, CDR2 LQKENI. With 1 base clipped from V and 1 base from J, the junction kept 8 bases outside the gene matches. This CDR3 has 18 amino acids. In nucleotides, the CDR3 is TGTGCCAGCTCACCACGCGCTAAACTAGCGGGGGCCCAAGAGACCCAGTACTTC. Protein product: CASSPRAKLAGAQETQYF.

The chain is built from TRBV6-2 or TRBV6-3 and TRBJ2-7; D might be TRBD2 (6 bases). Germline CDR1 MNHEY, CDR2 SVGEGT. This CDR3 has 15 residues. V gave up 6 bases and J gave up 2 bases, with 17 bases separating them. CDR3 region: CASSLGGPNTYEQYF. The CDR3 DNA reads as TGTGCCAGCAGCCTCGGAGGGCCAAACACCTACGAGCAGTACTTC.

The chain recombines TRBV25-1 with TRBJ1-5; 10 bases line up with TRBD1. The ends lost 6 bases at V and 5 bases at J; junction bases unmatched: 1. Germline V gene data show CDR1 as MGHDK and CDR2 as SYGVNS. The CDR3 runs to 13 residues. CDR3 loop: CASRGQGDQPQHF. For the CDR3, the DNA is TGTGCCAGCAGAGGACAGGGGGATCAGCCCCAGCATTTT. Based on the CDR3 plus reference TRBV25-1 and TRBJ1-5, the full variable domain is EADIYQTPRYLVIGTGKKITLECSQTMGHDKMYWYQQDPGMELHLIHYSYGVNSTEKGDLSSESTVSRIRTEHFPLTLESARPSHTSQYLCASRGQGDQPQHFGDGTRLSIL.

CDR3 in DNA: TGTGCCAGCAGGAGGGCGGGGAGCTATGGCTACACCTTC. This translates into CASRRAGSYGYTF. J is TRBJ1-2 and V is TRBV25-1; no firm D call. The germline CDR1 and CDR2 sequences are MGHDK and SYGVNS. CDR3 length equals 13 residues. V lost 6 bases to trimming and J lost 4 bases, with 12 bases between them.

The chain recombines TRBV11-1 with TRBJ1-1, with 9 positions matching TRBD1. Per germline, CDR1 SGHAT and CDR2 FQDESV (reference sequence). The CDR3 is 14 residues long. V was clipped by 3 bases and J by 8 bases; unmatched bases: 7. The CDR3 sequence is CASSFGQGTTEAFF. CDR3 coding DNA: TGTGCCAGCAGCTTCGGACAGGGGACGACAGAAGCTTTCTTT.

This clone was seen more than once but under ten times. V usage is TRBV19 and J usage is TRBJ1-2; maybe TRBD1 (6 bases). Trimming took off 5 bases at V and 7 bases at J, with 17 bases between the two ends. The CDR3 covers 14 residues. Germline CDR1 reads LNHDA; CDR2 reads SQIVND (reference sequence). CDR3 region: CASSPDSSIGGYTF. The CDR3 nucleotides read TGTGCCAGTAGTCCGGACAGTTCGATCGGTGGCTACACCTTC.

The J gene is TRBJ2-7, the V gene TRBV3-1 (or the pseudogene TRBV3-2); D gene uncertain. V shed 0 bases and J shed 1 base, with 13 bases lying between them. This CDR3 has 16 residues. Germline V gene lookup returns CDR1 LGHDT and CDR2 YNNKEL (reference sequence). CDR3 loop: CASSQDLGLTSYEQYF. DNA of the CDR3: TGTGCCAGCAGCCAAGATTTGGGCCTTACGTCCTACGAGCAGTACTTC.

The chain uses TRBV5-1 and TRBJ1-1; D gene uncertain. The germline V gene has CDR1 SGHRS and CDR2 YFSETQ. V was trimmed by 4 bases and J by 1 base, leaving 11 bases between them. The CDR3 totals 14 residues. The CDR3 DNA reads TGCGCCAGCAGCACGGACGGAGGGAACACTGAAGCTTTCTTT. This translates into CASSTDGGNTEAFF. Drawing the rest from reference TRBV5-1 and TRBJ1-1, the complete variable domain is KAGVTQTPRYLIKTRGQQVTLSCSPISGHRSVSWYQQTPGQGLQFLFEYFSETQRNKGNFPGRFSGRQFSNSRSEMNVSTLELGDSALYLCASSTDGGNTEAFFGQGTRLTVV.

The chain has TRBV6-5 and TRBJ2-7, with D tentatively TRBD1 (5 bases). V shed 4 bases and J shed 4 bases, with 14 bases lying between them. Looked up from germline, CDR1 is MNHEY and CDR2 is SVGAGI. This CDR3 spans 14 amino acids. Here the CDR3 reads CASSLPGPAYEQYF. The CDR3 DNA follows: TGTGCCAGCAGTTTGCCAGGGCCCGCGTACGAGCAGTACTTC.

The gene calls are TRBV19 and TRBJ2-7; the match to TRBD2 covers 7 bases. The CDR3 spans 15 residues. Germline V lookup: CDR1 LNHDA, CDR2 SQIVND (reference sequence). The V gene end was trimmed by 6 bases and the J gene end by 4 bases; junction bases not matched to a gene: 12. This chain's CDR3 is CASSDPSGGGYEQYF. The CDR3 region has the DNA TGTGCCAGTAGCGATCCAAGTGGGGGAGGGTACGAGCAGTACTTC.

CDR3 in DNA: TGCGCCAGCAGCTTTAGCTTCGGGGGTCACAATGAGCAGTTCTTC. The encoded protein is CASSFSFGGHNEQFF. The J gene is TRBJ2-1, the V gene TRBV5-1; D is perhaps TRBD2 (6 bases). This CDR3 has 15 residues. Trimming pared 2 bases from V and 5 bases from J, leaving 14 bases between. Germline CDR1 and CDR2: SGHRS and YFSETQ.

V is TRBV5-6 and J is TRBJ1-1; 7 bases match TRBD1. The germline V gene encodes CDR1 SGHDT and CDR2 YYEEEE. The CDR3 is made up of 14 amino acids. The V gene end was trimmed by 4 bases and the J gene end by 0 bases; junction bases not matched to a gene: 3. Here the CDR3 reads CASSRQGLNTEAFF. CDR3 DNA: TGTGCCAGCAGCCGACAGGGTCTGAACACTGAAGCTTTCTTT.

This sequence joins TRBV30 and TRBJ2-2, with 8 positions matching TRBD1. The CDR3 totals 15 residues. Germline loops: CDR1 GTSNPN, CDR2 SVGIG (reference sequence). J gave up 3 bases and V 5 bases, and 8 bases lay outside the gene matches. The CDR3 reads CAWVQGAIYTGELFF. For the CDR3, the DNA is TGTGCCTGGGTTCAGGGGGCCATTTACACCGGGGAGCTGTTTTTT.

DNA for the CDR3: TGTGCCAGCAGCTATATAGTGGATACGCAGTATTTT. Translation gives CASSYIVDTQYF. This sequence joins TRBV5-6 and TRBJ2-3; no firm D call. CDR1 and CDR2 from the germline V gene are SGHDT and YYEEEE. The CDR3 runs to 12 residues. Deletions cut 3 bases from V and 6 bases from J, with 8 bases between.

The chain couples TRBV3-1 (or the pseudogene TRBV3-2) to TRBJ2-3; a weak D match, TRBD2 (6 bases). CDR3 length: 15 amino acids. V was clipped by 0 bases and J by 5 bases, with 12 bases between them. The germline V gene encodes CDR1 LGHDT and CDR2 YNNKEL (reference sequence). In DNA form, the CDR3 reads TGTGCCAGCAGCCAAGATACTAGCCCGGGAGATACGCAGTATTTT. This sequence encodes CASSQDTSPGDTQYF.

V gene TRBV6-2 or TRBV6-3 combines with J gene TRBJ2-7; D is unresolved. The CDR3 is 13 residues long. V dropped 5 bases and J dropped 1 base, with 9 bases sitting between them. The germline V gene encodes CDR1 MNHEY and CDR2 SVGEGT. As DNA, the CDR3 is TGTGCCAGCAGTCTGGGCGTATCCTACGAGCAGTACTTC. Translating gives CASSLGVSYEQYF.